The rows below give T cell receptor beta chains drawn from one sample of a study of blood T cells in healthy people across ages. One entry per CDR3 protein results from TCRdb running MiXCR on the 5' RACE reads. In the table there are around 800,000 distinct CDR3 sequences, more than 25% of which are singletons. The same data also went into a second study, on T cells of mothers and their children.

Sequenced: blood. These receptors all come from a boy younger than 18 in good health. Each CDR3 is given with its conserved first and last residue. D genes are given only for firm matches. For some rows the clone size is stated as once, few or many, or as a class when expanded; others skip it.

clone_size d_call j_call cdr3_length v_call cdr3_aa cdr3_nt
- - TRBJ2-3 15 TRBV27 CASSTLGGERDTQYF TGTGCCAGCAGTACCCTCGGCGGGGAGCGGGATACGCAGTATTTT
few - TRBJ2-7 12 TRBV7-2 CASSSIDREQYF TGTGCCAGCAGCTCTATTGACAGAGAGCAGTACTTC
- - TRBJ2-7 13 TRBV18 CASSPLGSDEQYF TGTGCCAGCTCACCTTTGGGGTCCGACGAGCAGTACTTC
- - TRBJ1-5 16 TRBV14 CASSQGIGNPYQPQHF TGTGCCAGCAGCCAAGGGATAGGGAACCCCTATCAGCCCCAGCATTTT
- TRBD2 TRBJ2-3 15 TRBV2 CASRKRGESTDTQYF TGTGCCAGCAGAAAGCGGGGGGAAAGCACAGATACGCAGTATTTT
many - TRBJ2-5 12 TRBV2 CASSESQETQYF TGTGCCAGCAGTGAATCCCAAGAGACCCAGTACTTC
few - TRBJ2-5 16 TRBV4-1 CASSLGDPRGGDEQYF TGCGCCAGCAGCCTGGGGGACCCCAGGGGGGGAGATGAGCAGTACTTC
- TRBD2 TRBJ2-5 16 TRBV5-1 CASSLRGGRVAETQYF TGCGCCAGCAGCTTGCGGGGGGGAAGGGTCGCAGAGACCCAGTACTTC
- TRBD1 TRBJ2-2 13 TRBV29-1 CSVRYRGSGELFF TGCAGCGTTCGATACAGGGGATCCGGGGAGCTGTTTTTT
- TRBD2 TRBJ2-1 17 TRBV3-1 CAVSGLAGKSSYNEQFF TGTGCCGTCTCGGGACTAGCGGGGAAAAGCTCCTACAATGAGCAGTTCTTC
few - TRBJ2-6 16 TRBV15 CATSRGGDSGANVLTF TGTGCCACCAGCAGAGGCGGAGACTCTGGGGCCAACGTCCTGACTTTC
- - TRBJ2-6 17 TRBV4-1 CASSQVSGVLGADVLTF TGCGCCAGCAGCCAAGTTTCTGGGGTTCTGGGGGCCGACGTCCTGACTTTC
few TRBD2 TRBJ2-1 16 TRBV28 CASSQTSGGAYNEQFF TGTGCCAGCAGTCAAACTAGCGGGGGGGCCTACAATGAGCAGTTCTTC
few TRBD1 TRBJ2-5 15 TRBV12-3/TRBV12-4 CASSFSGTGAETQYF TGTGCCAGCAGTTTCTCCGGGACAGGGGCGGAGACCCAGTACTTC
- - TRBJ1-1 17 TRBV9 CASSGGVRSPLNTEAFF TGTGCCAGCAGCGGAGGGGTACGGTCCCCTTTGAACACTGAAGCTTTCTTT
- TRBD1 TRBJ2-2 16 TRBV7-3 CASSLTDRVDTGELFF TGTGCCAGCAGCTTAACGGACAGGGTCGACACCGGGGAGCTGTTTTTT
- - TRBJ2-5 15 TRBV4-1 CASSQDQTAQETQYF TGCGCCAGCAGCCAAGATCAGACGGCCCAAGAGACCCAGTACTTC
- TRBD1 TRBJ2-1 14 TRBV2 CASSADRGYNEQFF TGTGCCAGCAGTGCCGACAGGGGGTACAATGAGCAGTTCTTC
few - TRBJ2-7 14 TRBV15 CATSQTRSSREQYF TGTGCCACCAGCCAAACTCGGTCAAGCCGCGAGCAGTACTTC
once - TRBJ1-1 13 TRBV9 CASSVDGAGEAFF TGTGCCAGCAGCGTAGATGGGGCAGGGGAAGCTTTCTTT
few - TRBJ2-1 15 TRBV5-5 CASSPDAGRVGKQFF TGTGCCAGCAGTCCGGACGCGGGGAGAGTTGGTAAGCAGTTCTTC
- - TRBJ1-4 15 TRBV5-1 CASSPQGLTNEKLFF TGCGCCAGCAGCCCGCAGGGCCTCACTAATGAAAAACTGTTTTTT
- - TRBJ1-4 13 TRBV20-1 CSAKRGNNEKLFF TGCAGTGCGAAACGGGGGAATAATGAAAAACTGTTTTTT
- TRBD2 TRBJ2-7 15 TRBV14 CASSQDASGHYAQYF TGTGCCAGCAGCCAAGATGCTAGCGGCCATTACGCGCAGTACTTC
- - TRBJ1-6 14 TRBV13 CASSYYTGPPPLHF TGTGCCAGCAGCTACTATACGGGGCCCCCACCCCTCCACTTT